This T cell receptor beta chain stems from a study of cytomegalovirus exposure and HLA in healthy donors (dated by TCRdb to 2016 to 2017). With regard to the full study: According to a later analysis, one platform produced both the roughly 110 validation repertoires and the approximately 670 repertoires of the first cohort. To predict cytomegalovirus infection status, the study combined high-throughput TCR immunosequencing, statistical association of individual TCRs with disease status, and machine learning. In addition to the first cohort of 666 subjects, a separate validation cohort of approximately 130 different subjects was used. The study was designed to test whether signatures of past pathogen exposure could be identified by cataloging public T cell receptors. Broader findings and caveats from the paper: Of the cluster scores, roughly 95% were above 0 in a later analysis, which found that TCRs clustered in the first cohort also tended to co-occur in the 120 or so validation repertoires. Most TCR sequences were seen in very few donors, while some public TCRs were found in many individuals. The authors suggested that the approach could potentially be generalized to other disease states and immunological phenotypes. In vitro tests confirmed that three of the cytomegalovirus-associated TCR beta chains recognize cytomegalovirus antigens. All 110 or so repertoires were used to score co-occurrence in the validation cohort in a later analysis, because that analysis had no HLA typing for the cohort. The study listed around 160 TCR beta chains as associated with cytomegalovirus. Cytomegalovirus status was reported to be diagnosed by the classifier with high specificity and sensitivity in both the original and validation cohorts.

Regarding this clone: Its recognized antigen is unknown. The record has no base qualities; no much larger clone is one base away.

There are 16 amino acids in the CDR3, from cysteine to phenylalanine inclusive. CDR3 DNA is the only sequence kept; it has 48 bases, read in frame from the first base. CDR1 and CDR2 (LNHDA, SQIVND) derive from the germline V gene (reference sequence). Relative to germline, V is missing 9 bases and J is missing 2 bases, with 9 bases of the junction outside any gene match. The library was obtained by the immunoSEQ multiplex PCR assay. As for the authors' bioinformatics: A statistical classification framework was built for diagnosing cytomegalovirus status from the catalog of TCR beta chain sequences. The clones in this table, taken by TCRdb from immuneACCESS, are in-frame only. Not every clone is retained; where verified, under half of the shortfall comes from an unresolved V gene, and the cause of the rest is unknown. V, J and clone size are those of that table, while D and trimming were read from the DNA. A total of over 100,000 clones appear in this sample, 88% of them only once. The ten largest clones represent just under 6.5% of the sample.

The donors belonged to the validation cohort of about 120 subjects, which was separate from the roughly 670-subject first cohort. The receptor chain draws on TRBV19 and TRBJ1-5; 11 bases in the middle match TRBD1. This TCR was recovered from a woman aged 18-29 years in good health and CMV-seropositive. What was sequenced was PBMCs. The bases are TGTGCCAGCCTGGACAGGGGGCTACTGGGCAATCAGCCCCAGCATTTT. Translated, it gives CASLDRGLLGNQPQHF.